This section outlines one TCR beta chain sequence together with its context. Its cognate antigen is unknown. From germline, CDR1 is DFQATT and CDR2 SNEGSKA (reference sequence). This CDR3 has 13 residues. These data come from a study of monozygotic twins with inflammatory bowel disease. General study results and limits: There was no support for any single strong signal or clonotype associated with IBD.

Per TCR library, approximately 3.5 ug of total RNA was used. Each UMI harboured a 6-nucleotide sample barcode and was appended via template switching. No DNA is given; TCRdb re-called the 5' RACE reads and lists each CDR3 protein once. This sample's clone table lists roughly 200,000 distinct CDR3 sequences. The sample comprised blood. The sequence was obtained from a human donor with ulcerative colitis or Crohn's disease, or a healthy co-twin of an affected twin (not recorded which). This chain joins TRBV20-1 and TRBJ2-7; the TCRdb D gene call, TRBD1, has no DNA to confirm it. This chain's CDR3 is CSAPGQGAYEQYF.